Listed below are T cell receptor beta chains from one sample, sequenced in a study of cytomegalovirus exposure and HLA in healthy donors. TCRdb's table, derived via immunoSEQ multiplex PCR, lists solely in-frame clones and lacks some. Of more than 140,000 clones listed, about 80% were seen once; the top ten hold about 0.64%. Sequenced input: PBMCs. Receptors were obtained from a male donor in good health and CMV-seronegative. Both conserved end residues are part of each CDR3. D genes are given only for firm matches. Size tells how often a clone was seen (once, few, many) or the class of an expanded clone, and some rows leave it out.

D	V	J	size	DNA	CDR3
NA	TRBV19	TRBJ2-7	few	TGTGCCAGTAGTATCACAGAAGGCTGGGAGTACGAGCAGTACTTC	CASSITEGWEYEQYF
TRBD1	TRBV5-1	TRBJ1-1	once	TGCGCCAGCAGCCTGATGGGACAGGGGAACACTGAAGCTTTCTTT	CASSLMGQGNTEAFF
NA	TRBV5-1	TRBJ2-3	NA	TGCGCCAGCAGCTTGGAAGGGGCGAATACGCAGTATTTT	CASSLEGANTQYF
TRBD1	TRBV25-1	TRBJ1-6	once	TGTGCCAGCAGTGGGGCTTTGACAGGGTCTGTTTCAGGGTCACCCCTCCACTTT	CASSGALTGSVSGSPLHF
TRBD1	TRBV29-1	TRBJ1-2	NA	TGCAGCGTTGTGACAGGGTCTAACTATGGCTACACCTTC	CSVVTGSNYGYTF
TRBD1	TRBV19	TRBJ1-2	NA	TGTGCCAGTACCGACAGGGGGGGCTATGGCTACACCTTC	CASTDRGGYGYTF
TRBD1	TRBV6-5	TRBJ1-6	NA	TGTGCCAGCAGTTACCGGGACAGGGAGAGTTCACCCCTCCACTTT	CASSYRDRESSPLHF
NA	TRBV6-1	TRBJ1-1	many	TGTGCCAGCAGTGGGTTTGAGGTCACTGAAGCTTTCTTT	CASSGFEVTEAFF
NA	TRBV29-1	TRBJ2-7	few	TGCAGCGTTGGGCGCGAGGGCAGGCGCTCCTACGAGCAGTACTTC	CSVGREGRRSYEQYF
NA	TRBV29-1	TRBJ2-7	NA	TGCAGCGTTGGGGGCTGGGCGGCACCCTACGAGCAGTACTTC	CSVGGWAAPYEQYF
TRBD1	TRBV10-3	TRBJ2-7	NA	TGTGCCATCAGCGGGACAGGGGCGGGATACGAGCAGTACTTC	CAISGTGAGYEQYF
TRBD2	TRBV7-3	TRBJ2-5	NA	TGTGCCAGCAGCTTGGTACTAGCGGGGGGTCAAGAGACCCAGTACTTC	CASSLVLAGGQETQYF
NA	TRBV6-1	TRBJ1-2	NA	TGTGCCAGCAGACAGGCGATCTATGGCTACACCTTC	CASRQAIYGYTF
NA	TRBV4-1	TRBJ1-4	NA	TGCGCCAGCAGCCAGAGTGGGGACTCGGCAACTAATGAAAAACTGTTTTTT	CASSQSGDSATNEKLFF
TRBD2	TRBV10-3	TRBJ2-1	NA	TGTGCCATCAGTGAACGTAGCGGGGGGAACAATGAGCAGTTCTTC	CAISERSGGNNEQFF
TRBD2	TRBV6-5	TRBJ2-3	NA	TGTGCCAGCAGTAACTCCCCCGCGGCGGGAGGGGATACGCAGTATTTT	CASSNSPAAGGDTQYF
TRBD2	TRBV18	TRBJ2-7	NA	TGTGCCAGCTCAAAAATAGCGGGAGTACCCTACGAGCAGTACTTC	CASSKIAGVPYEQYF
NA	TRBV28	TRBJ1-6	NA	TGTGCCAGCAGTTTATGGGCAGGCAATAATTCACCCCTCCACTTT	CASSLWAGNNSPLHF
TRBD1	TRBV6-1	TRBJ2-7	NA	TGTGCCAGCGGGTCAGGGGGTGCTTACGAGCAGTACTTC	CASGSGGAYEQYF
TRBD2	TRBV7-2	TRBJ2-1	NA	TGTGCCAGCAGCTTATTGGGTAGCGGGAGTACTTACAATGAGCAGTTCTTC	CASSLLGSGSTYNEQFF
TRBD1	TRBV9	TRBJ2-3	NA	TGTGCCAGCAGCGTTGACGGGACAGGGTCGACAGATACGCAGTATTTT	CASSVDGTGSTDTQYF
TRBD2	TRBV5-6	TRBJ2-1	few	TGTGCCAGCAGCTTGATTAGCGGGATATCCAATGAGCAGTTCTTC	CASSLISGISNEQFF
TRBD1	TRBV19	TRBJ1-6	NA	TGTGCCAGTAGTCCATCGTACAGGGGAAGCTATAATTCACCCCTCCACTTT	CASSPSYRGSYNSPLHF
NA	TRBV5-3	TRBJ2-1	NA	TGTGCCAGAAGCTTGTTTACAGGCTCCTACAATGAGCAGTTCTTC	CARSLFTGSYNEQFF
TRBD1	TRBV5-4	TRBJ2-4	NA	TGTGCCAGCAGCTTGGTGGTTACAGGGGGCCACGGCATTCAGTACTTC	CASSLVVTGGHGIQYF
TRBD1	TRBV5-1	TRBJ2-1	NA	TGCGCCAGCAGCCCGGACAGGGTGTCCTACAATGAGCAGTTCTTC	CASSPDRVSYNEQFF
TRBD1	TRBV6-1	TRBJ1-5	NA	TGTGCCAGCAGTATAGACAGGGGCCTCGGTCAGCCCCAGCATTTT	CASSIDRGLGQPQHF
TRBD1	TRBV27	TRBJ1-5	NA	TGTGCCAGCAGTCGACAGGGCCCTAATATGCCCCAGCATTTT	CASSRQGPNMPQHF
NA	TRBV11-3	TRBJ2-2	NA	TGTGCCAGCAGCTTAGGCCAGGGGCATGGCGGGGAGCTGTTTTTT	CASSLGQGHGGELFF
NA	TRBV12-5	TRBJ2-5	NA	TGTGCTAGTGGTTTGGTAGGCGGGGCGGCCCAGTACTTC	CASGLVGGAAQYF
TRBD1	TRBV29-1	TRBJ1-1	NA	TGCAGCGTCGAACGGACAGGAATGAACACTGAAGCTTTCTTT	CSVERTGMNTEAFF
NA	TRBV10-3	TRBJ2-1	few	TGTGCCATCACCCAATCGAGGGGGTCCTACAATGAGCAGTTCTTC	CAITQSRGSYNEQFF
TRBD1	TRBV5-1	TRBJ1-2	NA	TGCGCCAGCAGCTTGGATGGGACAGGGGGCGTTGGCTACACCTTC	CASSLDGTGGVGYTF
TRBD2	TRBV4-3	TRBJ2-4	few	TGCGCCAGCAGCCAAGAAGCTAGCGGGAGGGGTGGAAACATTCAGTACTTC	CASSQEASGRGGNIQYF
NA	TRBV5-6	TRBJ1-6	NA	TGTGCCAGCAGCTTGTCCCGACAGCCGGGCTCACCCCTCCACTTT	CASSLSRQPGSPLHF
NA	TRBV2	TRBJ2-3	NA	TGTGCCAGCAGTGAAATATCTAGCAAGGCAGATACGCAGTATTTT	CASSEISSKADTQYF
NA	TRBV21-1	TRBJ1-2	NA	TGTGCCAGCAGCAAAGCGCAGGGAACGGATGGCTACACCTTC	CASSKAQGTDGYTF
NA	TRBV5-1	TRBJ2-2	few	TGCGCCAGCAGCTTGGGACCAGGGGTTGACACCGGGGAGCTGTTTTTT	CASSLGPGVDTGELFF
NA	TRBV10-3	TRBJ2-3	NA	TGTGCCATCAGTTCAAGATCCGGTCTACCGAGCACAGATACGCAGTATTTT	CAISSRSGLPSTDTQYF
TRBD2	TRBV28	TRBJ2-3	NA	TGTGCCAGCAGACCCTCGGGGGGGGATACGCAGTATTTT	CASRPSGGDTQYF
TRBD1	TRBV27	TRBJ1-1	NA	TGTGCCAGCAGTCGAGGGACAGGGGTCATGAACACTGAAGCTTTCTTT	CASSRGTGVMNTEAFF
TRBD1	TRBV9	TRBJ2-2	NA	TGTGCCAGCAGCGCCCGGGACAGGGCCACCGGGGAGCTGTTTTTT	CASSARDRATGELFF
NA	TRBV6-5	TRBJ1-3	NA	TGTGCCAGCAGTTACGACACGAGCTCTGGAAACACCATATATTTT	CASSYDTSSGNTIYF
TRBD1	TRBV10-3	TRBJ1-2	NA	TGTGCCATCAGCGAGACAGGGGGCTATGGCTACACCTTC	CAISETGGYGYTF
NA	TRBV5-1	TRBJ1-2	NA	TGCGCCAGCAGCTTGGAGCAGGGTGACTTCTTCTATGGCTACACCTTC	CASSLEQGDFFYGYTF
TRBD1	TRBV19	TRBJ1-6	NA	TGTGCCAGTAGTCCAACCGGGGACAGTAATTCACCCCTCCACTTT	CASSPTGDSNSPLHF
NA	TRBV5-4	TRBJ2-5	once	TGTGCCAGCAGCTTGGACACCGCCGAAGAGACCCAGTACTTC	CASSLDTAEETQYF
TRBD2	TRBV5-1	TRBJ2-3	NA	TGCGCCAGCAGCCTTAGCGGGGGGGCCGCAGATACGCAGTATTTT	CASSLSGGAADTQYF
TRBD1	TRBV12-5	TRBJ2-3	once	TGTGCTAGTGGTTTGGGACAGGGGGCGTCTTGGACAGATACGCAGTATTTT	CASGLGQGASWTDTQYF
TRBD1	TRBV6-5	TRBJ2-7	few	TGTGCCAGCAGTTACCCGGGACAGGGGAAATACGAGCAGTACTTC	CASSYPGQGKYEQYF
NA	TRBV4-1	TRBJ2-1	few	TGCGCCAGCAGCCAAGATCTTGAGGGAGTGGAGCAGTTCTTC	CASSQDLEGVEQFF
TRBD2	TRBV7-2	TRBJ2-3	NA	TGTGCCAGCAAGGGGACTTCTCTGGGGGGGACAGATACGCAGTATTTT	CASKGTSLGGTDTQYF
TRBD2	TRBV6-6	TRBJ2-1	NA	TGTGCCAGCAGTCCCCAGACTAGCGGACGCAATGAGCAGTTCTTC	CASSPQTSGRNEQFF
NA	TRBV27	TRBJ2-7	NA	TGTGCCAGCAGTCGGTCAACAGGGACCCTCTCCTACGAGCAGTACTTC	CASSRSTGTLSYEQYF
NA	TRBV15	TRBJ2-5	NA	TGTGCCACCAGCAGAGGAAGGACTCCCCAAGAGACCCAGTACTTC	CATSRGRTPQETQYF
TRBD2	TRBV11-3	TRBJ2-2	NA	TGTGCCAGCAAGAGGGAGGGAATTGCCGGGGAGCTGTTTTTT	CASKREGIAGELFF
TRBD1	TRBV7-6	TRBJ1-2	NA	TGTGCCAGCAGCTCGCCGGACAGGGCTCCCTATGGCTACACCTTC	CASSSPDRAPYGYTF
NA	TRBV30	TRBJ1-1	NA	TGTGCCTGGAGTGTAAGTGGGTCAGCGACTGAAGCTTTCTTT	CAWSVSGSATEAFF